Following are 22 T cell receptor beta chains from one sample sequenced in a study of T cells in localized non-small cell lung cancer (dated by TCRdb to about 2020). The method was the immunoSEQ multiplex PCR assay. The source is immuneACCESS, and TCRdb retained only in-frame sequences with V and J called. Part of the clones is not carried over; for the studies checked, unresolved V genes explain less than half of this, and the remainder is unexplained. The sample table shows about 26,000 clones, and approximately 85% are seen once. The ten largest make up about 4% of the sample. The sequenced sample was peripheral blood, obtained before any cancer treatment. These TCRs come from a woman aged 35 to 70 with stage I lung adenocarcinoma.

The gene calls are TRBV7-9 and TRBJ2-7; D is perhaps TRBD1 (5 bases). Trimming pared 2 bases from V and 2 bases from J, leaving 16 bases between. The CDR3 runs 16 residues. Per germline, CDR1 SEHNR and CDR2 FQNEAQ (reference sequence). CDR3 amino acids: CASSLFSGRAAYEQYF. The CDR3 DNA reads TGTGCCAGCAGCTTATTCTCGGGCAGGGCAGCCTACGAGCAGTACTTC.

CDR3 protein: CASSQGTDTQYF. The CDR3, as DNA: TGTGCCAGTAGCCAGGGTACAGATACGCAGTATTTT. The chain is built from TRBV19 and TRBJ2-3; D perhaps matches TRBD1 (5 bases). The CDR3 runs to 12 residues. V dropped 6 bases and J dropped 3 bases, with 7 bases sitting between them. Germline loops: CDR1 LNHDA, CDR2 SQIVND (reference sequence).

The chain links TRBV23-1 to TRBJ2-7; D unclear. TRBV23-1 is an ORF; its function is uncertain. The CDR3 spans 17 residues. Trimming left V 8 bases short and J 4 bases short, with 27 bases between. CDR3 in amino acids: CASQQPALNGPLYEQYF. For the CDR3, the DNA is TGCGCCAGCCAACAACCGGCCCTCAACGGACCCCTTTACGAGCAGTACTTC.

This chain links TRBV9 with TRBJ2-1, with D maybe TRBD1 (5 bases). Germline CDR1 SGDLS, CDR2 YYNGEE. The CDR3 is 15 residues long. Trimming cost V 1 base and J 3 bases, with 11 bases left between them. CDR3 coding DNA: TGTGCCAGCAGCGTAATGGGAACAGGCTACAATGAGCAGTTCTTC. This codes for CASSVMGTGYNEQFF.

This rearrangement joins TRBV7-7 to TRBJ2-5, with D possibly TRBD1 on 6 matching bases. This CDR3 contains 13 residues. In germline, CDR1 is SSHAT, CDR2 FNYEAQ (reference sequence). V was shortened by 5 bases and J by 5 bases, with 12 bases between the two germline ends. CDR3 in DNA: TGTGCCAGCAGCCTGGACAGACGGGAGACCCAGTACTTC. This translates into CASSLDRRETQYF.

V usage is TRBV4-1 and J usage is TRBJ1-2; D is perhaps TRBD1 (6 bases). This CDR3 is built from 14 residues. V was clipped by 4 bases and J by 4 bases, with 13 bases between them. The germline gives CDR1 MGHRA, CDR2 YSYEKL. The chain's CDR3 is CASSPQDRSYGYTF. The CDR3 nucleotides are TGCGCCAGCAGCCCACAGGACAGAAGCTATGGCTACACCTTC.

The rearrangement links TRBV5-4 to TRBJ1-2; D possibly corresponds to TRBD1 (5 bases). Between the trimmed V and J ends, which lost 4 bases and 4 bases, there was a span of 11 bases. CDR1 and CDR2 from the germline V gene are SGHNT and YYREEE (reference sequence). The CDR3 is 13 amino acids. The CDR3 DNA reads TGTGCCAGCAGCCGGGACGAACTCTATGGCTACACCTTC. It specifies CASSRDELYGYTF.

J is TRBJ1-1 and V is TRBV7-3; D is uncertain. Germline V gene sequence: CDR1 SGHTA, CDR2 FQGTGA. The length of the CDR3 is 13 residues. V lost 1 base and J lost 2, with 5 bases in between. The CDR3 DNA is TGTGCCAGCAGCTTAATGGTTAACACTGAAGCTTTCTTT. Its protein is CASSLMVNTEAFF.

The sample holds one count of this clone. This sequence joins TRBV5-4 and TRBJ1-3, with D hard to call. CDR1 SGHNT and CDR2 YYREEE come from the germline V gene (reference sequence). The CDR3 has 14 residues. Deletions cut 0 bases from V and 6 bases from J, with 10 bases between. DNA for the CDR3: TGTGCCAGCAGCTTGGAGGCCTTGCAAAACACCATATATTTT. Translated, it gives CASSLEALQNTIYF. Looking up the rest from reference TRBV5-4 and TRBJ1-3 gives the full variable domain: ETGVTQSPTHLIKTRGQQVTLRCSSQSGHNTVSWYQQALGQGPQFIFQYYREEENGRGNFPPRFSGLQFPNYSSELNVNALELDDSALYLCASSLEALQNTIYFGEGSWLTVV.

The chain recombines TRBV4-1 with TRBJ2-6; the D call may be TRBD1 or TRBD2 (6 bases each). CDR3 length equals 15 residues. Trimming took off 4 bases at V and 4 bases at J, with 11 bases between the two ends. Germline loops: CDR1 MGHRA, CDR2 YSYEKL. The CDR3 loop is CASSPGARGANVLTF. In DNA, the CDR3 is TGCGCCAGCAGCCCGGGGGCGCGAGGGGCCAACGTCCTGACTTTC.

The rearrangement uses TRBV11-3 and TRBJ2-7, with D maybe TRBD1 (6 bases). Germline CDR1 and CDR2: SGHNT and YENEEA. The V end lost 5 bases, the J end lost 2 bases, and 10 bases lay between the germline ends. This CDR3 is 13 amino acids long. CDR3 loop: CASSPGTPYEQYF. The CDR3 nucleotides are TGTGCCAGCAGCCCCGGGACACCCTACGAGCAGTACTTC.

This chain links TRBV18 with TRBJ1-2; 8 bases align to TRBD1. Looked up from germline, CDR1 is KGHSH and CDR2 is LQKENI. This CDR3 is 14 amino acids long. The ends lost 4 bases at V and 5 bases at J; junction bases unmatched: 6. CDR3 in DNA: TGTGCCAGCTCACGCGGACAGGGAGAGTATGGCTACACCTTC. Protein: CASSRGQGEYGYTF. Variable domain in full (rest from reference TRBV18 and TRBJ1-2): NAGVMQNPRHLVRRRGQEARLRCSPMKGHSHVYWYRQLPEEGLKFMVYLQKENIIDESGMPKERFSAEFPKEGPSILRIQQVVRGDSAAYFCASSRGQGEYGYTFGSGTRLTVV.

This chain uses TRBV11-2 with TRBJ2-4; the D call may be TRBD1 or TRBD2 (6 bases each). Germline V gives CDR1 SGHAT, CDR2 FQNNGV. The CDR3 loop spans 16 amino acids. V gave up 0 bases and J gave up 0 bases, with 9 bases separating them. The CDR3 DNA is TGTGCCAGCAGCTTAGAACAGGGACTAGCCAAAAACATTCAGTACTTC. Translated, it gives CASSLEQGLAKNIQYF.

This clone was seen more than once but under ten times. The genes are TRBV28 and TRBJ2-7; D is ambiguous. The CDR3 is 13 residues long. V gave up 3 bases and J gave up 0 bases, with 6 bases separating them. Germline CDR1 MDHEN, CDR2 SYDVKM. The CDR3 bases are TGTGCCAGCAGTTTGCGCACCTCCTACGAGCAGTACTTC. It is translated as CASSLRTSYEQYF.

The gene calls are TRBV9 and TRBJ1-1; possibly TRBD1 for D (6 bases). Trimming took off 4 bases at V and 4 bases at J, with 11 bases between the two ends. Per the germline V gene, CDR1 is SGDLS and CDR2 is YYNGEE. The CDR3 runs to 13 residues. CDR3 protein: CASSPRGGTEAFF. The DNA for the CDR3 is TGTGCCAGCAGCCCCAGGGGTGGCACTGAAGCTTTCTTT.

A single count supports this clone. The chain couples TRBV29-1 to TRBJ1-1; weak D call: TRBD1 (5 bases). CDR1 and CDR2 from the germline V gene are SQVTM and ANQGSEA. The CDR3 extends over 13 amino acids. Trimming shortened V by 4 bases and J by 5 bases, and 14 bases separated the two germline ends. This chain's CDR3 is CSVAIGAGTEAFF. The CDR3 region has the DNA TGCAGCGTTGCTATCGGGGCAGGGACTGAAGCTTTCTTT.

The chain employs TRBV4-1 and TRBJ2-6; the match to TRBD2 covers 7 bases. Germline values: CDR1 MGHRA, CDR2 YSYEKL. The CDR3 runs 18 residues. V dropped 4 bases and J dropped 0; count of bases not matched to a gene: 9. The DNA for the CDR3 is TGCGCCAGCAGCCCGTTAGCGGGTTCGAGCTCTGGGGCCAACGTCCTGACTTTC. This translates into CASSPLAGSSSGANVLTF.

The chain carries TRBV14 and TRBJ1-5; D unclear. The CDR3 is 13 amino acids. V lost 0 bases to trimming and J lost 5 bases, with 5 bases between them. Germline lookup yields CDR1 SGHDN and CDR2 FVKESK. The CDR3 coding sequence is TGTGCCAGCAGCCAAGATTACCATCAGCCCCAGCATTTT. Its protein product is CASSQDYHQPQHF.

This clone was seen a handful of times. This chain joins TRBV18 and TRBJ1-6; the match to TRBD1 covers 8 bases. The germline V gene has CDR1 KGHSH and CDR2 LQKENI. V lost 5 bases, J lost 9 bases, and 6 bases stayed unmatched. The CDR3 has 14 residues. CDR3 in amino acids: CASSVTGGRSPLHF. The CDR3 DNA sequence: TGTGCCAGCTCAGTTACAGGGGGGCGTTCACCCCTCCACTTT.

Here the CDR3 reads CASSLVGGYSFGKNIQYF. For the CDR3, the DNA is TGTGCCAGCAGCCTAGTTGGGGGTTACTCATTTGGTAAAAACATTCAGTACTTC. The chain carries TRBV7-2 and TRBJ2-4; D possibly matches TRBD1 or TRBD2 (5 bases each). The CDR3 runs 18 residues. Between the trimmed V and J ends, which lost 5 bases and 4 bases, there was a span of 24 bases. The germline V gene encodes CDR1 SGHTA and CDR2 FQGNSA.

The CDR3 is CASAGVGQETQYF. The CDR3, as DNA: TGCGCCAGCGCAGGGGTAGGGCAAGAGACCCAGTACTTC. The J gene is TRBJ2-5, the V gene TRBV5-1, with D maybe TRBD1 (6 bases). Trimming took 7 bases from V and 2 from J, leaving 12 bases between them. The CDR3 extends over 13 amino acids. Per germline, CDR1 SGHRS and CDR2 YFSETQ.

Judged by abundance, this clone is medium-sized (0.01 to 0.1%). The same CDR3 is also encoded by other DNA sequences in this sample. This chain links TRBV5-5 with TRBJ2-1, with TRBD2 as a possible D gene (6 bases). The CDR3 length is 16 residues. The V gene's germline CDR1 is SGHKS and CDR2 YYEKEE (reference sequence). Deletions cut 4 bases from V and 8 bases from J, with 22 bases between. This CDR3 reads CASSALPVLAFDEQFF. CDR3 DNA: TGTGCCAGCAGCGCGCTTCCGGTACTAGCTTTCGATGAGCAGTTCTTC.